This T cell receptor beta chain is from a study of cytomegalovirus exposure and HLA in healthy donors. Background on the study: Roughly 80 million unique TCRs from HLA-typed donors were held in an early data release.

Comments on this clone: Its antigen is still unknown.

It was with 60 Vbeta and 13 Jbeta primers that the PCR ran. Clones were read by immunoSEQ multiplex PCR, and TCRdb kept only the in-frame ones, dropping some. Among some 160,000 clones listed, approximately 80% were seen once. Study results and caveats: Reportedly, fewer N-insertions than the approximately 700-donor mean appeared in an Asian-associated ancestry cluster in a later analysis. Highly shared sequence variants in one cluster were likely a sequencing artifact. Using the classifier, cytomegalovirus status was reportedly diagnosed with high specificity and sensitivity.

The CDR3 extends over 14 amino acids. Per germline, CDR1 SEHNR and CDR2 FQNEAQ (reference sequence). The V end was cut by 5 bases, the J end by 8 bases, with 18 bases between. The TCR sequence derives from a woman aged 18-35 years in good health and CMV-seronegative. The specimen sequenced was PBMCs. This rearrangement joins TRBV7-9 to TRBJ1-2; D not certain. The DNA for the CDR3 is TGTGCCAGCAGCCCTCGGCCGGCGGTCGAGGGCTACACCTTC. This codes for CASSPRPAVEGYTF.